This T cell receptor (beta chain) comes out of a study of blood T cell repertoires in COVID-19. Germline CDR1 SGDLS, CDR2 YYNGEE. CDR3 length: 15 residues. V was pared by 3 bases and J by 3 bases, with 12 bases between. TCRdb's table, derived via immunoSEQ multiplex PCR, lists solely in-frame clones and lacks some. The sample gives around 300,000 clones, around 85% of which show up once; about 2.5% is in the top ten. The sample was PBMCs or T cells enriched from blood (not recorded which). The rearrangement links TRBV9 to TRBJ2-2, with D maybe TRBD1 (6 bases). The sequence derives from a woman aged 50 to 60 who had recovered from COVID-19. The CDR3 here is CASSGTRTDTGELFF. The DNA of the CDR3 is TGTGCCAGCAGCGGAACTCGGACAGACACCGGGGAGCTGTTTTTT.